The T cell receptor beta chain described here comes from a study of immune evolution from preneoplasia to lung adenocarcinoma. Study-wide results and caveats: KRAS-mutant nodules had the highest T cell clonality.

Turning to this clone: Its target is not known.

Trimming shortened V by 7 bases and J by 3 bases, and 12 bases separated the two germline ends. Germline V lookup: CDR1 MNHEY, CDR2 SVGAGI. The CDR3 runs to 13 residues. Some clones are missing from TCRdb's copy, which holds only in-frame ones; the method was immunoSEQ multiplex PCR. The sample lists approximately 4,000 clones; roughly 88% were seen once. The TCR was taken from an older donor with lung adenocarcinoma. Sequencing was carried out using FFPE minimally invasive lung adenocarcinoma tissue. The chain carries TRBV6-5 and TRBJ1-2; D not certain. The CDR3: CASTRNPDYGYTF. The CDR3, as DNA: TGTGCCAGCACCCGTAACCCGGACTATGGCTACACCTTC.